This TCR beta chain was captured by sequencing in a study of T cells in Graves' hyperthyroidism and ophthalmopathy. The study left out patients who had uncontrolled infection, other autoimmune disease, pregnancy or lactation. Each diagnosis was grounded in clinical symptoms, serum thyroxine and TRAb, thyroid ultrasound, and orbital computed tomography. CDR3 length: 14 residues. CDR1 SGHRS and CDR2 YFSETQ come from the germline V gene. Using RNA transcripts as the source, TCR beta CDR3 regions were amplified. With the HTBI primer set, the TCR CDR3 went through a first round of RT-PCR. TCRdb passed the multiplex PCR reads through MiXCR, listing each CDR3 protein once. Of around 600,000 distinct CDR3 sequences listed, approximately 42% are singletons. Study-level results: The model identified upcoming ophthalmopathy a median approximately six months ahead of onset. Using 13 V-J features, a model discriminated ophthalmopathy from stable hyperthyroidism.

This clonotype was recorded at least ten times. The antigen remains unidentified. The junction shows a germline mismatch at one end, possibly a read error. This sequence was found in an adult man with Graves' disease, either hyperthyroidism or ophthalmopathy (not recorded which). The sample consisted of peripheral blood or thyroid tissue (not recorded which). V and J are TRBV5-1 and TRBJ1-1, with D maybe TRBD1 (5 bases). For the CDR3, the DNA is TGTGCCAGCAGCTTCGGGACGGCGAACACTGAAGCTTTCTTT. Translating it yields CASSFGTANTEAFF.